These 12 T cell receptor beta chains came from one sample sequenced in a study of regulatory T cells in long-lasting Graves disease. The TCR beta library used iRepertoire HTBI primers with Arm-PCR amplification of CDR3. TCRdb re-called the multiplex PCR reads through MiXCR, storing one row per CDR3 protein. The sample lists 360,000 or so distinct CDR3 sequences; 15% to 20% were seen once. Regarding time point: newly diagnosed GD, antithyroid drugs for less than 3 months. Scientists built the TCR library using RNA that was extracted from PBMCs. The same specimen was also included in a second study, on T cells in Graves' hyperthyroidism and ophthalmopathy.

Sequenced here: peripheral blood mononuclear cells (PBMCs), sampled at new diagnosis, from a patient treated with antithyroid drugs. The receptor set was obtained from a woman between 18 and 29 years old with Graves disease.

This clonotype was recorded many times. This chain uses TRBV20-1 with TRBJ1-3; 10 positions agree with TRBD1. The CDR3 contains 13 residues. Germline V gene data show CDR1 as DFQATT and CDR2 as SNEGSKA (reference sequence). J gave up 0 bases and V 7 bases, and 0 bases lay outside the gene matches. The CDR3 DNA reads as TGCAGTGGGACAGGGGGCTCTGGAAACACCATATATTTT. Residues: CSGTGGSGNTIYF.

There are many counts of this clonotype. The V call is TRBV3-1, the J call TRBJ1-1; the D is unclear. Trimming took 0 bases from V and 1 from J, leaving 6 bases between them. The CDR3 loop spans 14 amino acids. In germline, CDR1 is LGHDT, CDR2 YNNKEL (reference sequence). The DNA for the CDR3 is TGTGCCAGCAGCCAAGAGCCGGGGAACACTGAAGCTTTCTTT. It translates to CASSQEPGNTEAFF.

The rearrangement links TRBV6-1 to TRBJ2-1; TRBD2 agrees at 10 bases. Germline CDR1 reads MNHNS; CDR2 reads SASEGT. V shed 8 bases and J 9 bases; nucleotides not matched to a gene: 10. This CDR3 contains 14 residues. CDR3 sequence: CASRSSGGAVEQFF. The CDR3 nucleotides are TGTGCCAGCCGCTCAAGCGGGGGGGCGGTTGAGCAGTTCTTC.

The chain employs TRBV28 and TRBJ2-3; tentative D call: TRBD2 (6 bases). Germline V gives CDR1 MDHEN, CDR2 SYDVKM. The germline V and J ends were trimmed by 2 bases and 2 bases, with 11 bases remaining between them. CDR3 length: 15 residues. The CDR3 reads CASSLLGGTTDTQYF. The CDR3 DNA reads TGTGCCAGCAGTTTACTCGGGGGTACCACAGATACGCAGTATTTT. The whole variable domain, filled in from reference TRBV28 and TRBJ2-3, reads DVKVTQSSRYLVKRTGEKVFLECVQDMDHENMFWYRQDPGLGLRLIYFSYDVKMKEKGDIPEGYSVSREKKERFSLILESASTNQTSMYLCASSLLGGTTDTQYFGPGTRLTVL.

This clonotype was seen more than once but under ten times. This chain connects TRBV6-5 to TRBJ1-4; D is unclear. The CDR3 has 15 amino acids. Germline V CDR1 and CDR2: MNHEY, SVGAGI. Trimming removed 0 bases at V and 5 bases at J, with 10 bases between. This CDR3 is CASSYSSGVNEKLFF. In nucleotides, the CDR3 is TGTGCCAGCAGTTACTCAAGCGGGGTCAATGAAAAACTGTTTTTT.

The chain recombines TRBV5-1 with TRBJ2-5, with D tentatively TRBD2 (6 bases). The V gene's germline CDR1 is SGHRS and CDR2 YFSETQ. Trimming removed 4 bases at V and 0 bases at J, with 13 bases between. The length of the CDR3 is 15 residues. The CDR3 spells CASSGTGTYQETQYF. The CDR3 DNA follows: TGCGCCAGCAGCGGCACCGGGACTTACCAAGAGACCCAGTACTTC.

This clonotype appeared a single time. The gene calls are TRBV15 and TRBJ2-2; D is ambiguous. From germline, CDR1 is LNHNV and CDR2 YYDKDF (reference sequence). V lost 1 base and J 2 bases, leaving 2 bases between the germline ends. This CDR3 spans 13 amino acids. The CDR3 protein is CATSRVNTGELFF. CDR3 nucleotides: TGTGCCACCAGCAGAGTAAACACCGGGGAGCTGTTTTTT.

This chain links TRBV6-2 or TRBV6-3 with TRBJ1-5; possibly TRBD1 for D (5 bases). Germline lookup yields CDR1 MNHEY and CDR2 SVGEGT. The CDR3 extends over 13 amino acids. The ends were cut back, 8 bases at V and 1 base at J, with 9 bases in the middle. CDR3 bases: TGTGCCAGCTTCGCAGGGAGCAATCAGCCCCAGCATTTT. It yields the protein CASFAGSNQPQHF.

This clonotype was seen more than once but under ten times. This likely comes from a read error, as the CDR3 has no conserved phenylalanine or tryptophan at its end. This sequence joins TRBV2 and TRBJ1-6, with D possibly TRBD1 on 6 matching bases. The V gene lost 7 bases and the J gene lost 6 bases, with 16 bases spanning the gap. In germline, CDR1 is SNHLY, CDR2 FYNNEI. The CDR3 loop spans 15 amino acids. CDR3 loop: CASTIRGGSNSPLHL. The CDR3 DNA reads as TGTGCCAGCACGATTAGGGGGGGGTCTAATTCACCCCTCCACCTT.

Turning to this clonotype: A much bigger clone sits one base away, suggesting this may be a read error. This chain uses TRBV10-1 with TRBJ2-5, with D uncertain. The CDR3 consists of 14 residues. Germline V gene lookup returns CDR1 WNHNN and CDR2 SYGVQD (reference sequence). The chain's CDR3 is CASSDMASYRTQHF. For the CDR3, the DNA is TGCGCCAGCAGTGACATGGCCAGCTACCGGACCCAGCACTTC.

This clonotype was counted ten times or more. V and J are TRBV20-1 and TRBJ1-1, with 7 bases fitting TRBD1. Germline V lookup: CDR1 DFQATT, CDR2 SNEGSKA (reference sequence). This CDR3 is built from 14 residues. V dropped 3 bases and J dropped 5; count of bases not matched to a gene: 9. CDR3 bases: TGCAGTGCTAGCGAAGGGGGCGCGGGGACTGAAGCTTTCTTT. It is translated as CSASEGGAGTEAFF.

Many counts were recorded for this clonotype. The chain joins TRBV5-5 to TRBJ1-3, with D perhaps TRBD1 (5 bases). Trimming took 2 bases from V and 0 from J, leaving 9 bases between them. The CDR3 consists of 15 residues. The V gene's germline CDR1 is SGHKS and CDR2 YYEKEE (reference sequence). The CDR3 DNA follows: TGTGCCAGCAGCTTCGACAGTCACTCTGGAAACACCATATATTTT. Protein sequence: CASSFDSHSGNTIYF.